This T cell receptor (beta chain) was sequenced for a study of T cell responses to AZD1222 COVID-19 vaccine (dated by TCRdb to the early 2020s). The study in broad terms: A total of 230 to 250 trial participants underwent TCR sequencing, of whom around 200 received two doses of AZD1222 and around 26 received two doses of the MenACWY control vaccine. Trial participants were enrolled by age into subgroups of 18-55, 56-69 and 70-plus years, and around 150, 29 and 61 TCR-sequenced participants, respectively, were included in these subgroups. The full study reports these points: The whole spike protein was spanned by vaccine-associated CD4 TCRs, and dominant responses were seen in regions 160-218 and 743-854. Conclusions about previously exposed vaccinees are limited, since just a handful of AZD1222 recipients were seropositive for SARS-CoV-2 at baseline. Reportedly, almost half of the unique spike-specific TCRs recognized epitopes lying outside the regions that are mutated in the B.1.351 and B.1.1.7 variants. After two AZD1222 doses, both the breadth and the depth of spike-specific TCRs were significantly higher than at day 0 and than in MenACWY recipients. The 56-69-year group was small, and its depth increase did not reach significance, likely because of low power. No day 14 peak-response samples were available, so repertoires were characterized only after the peak T cell response. Participants were mostly white British and included more females than males, and it was suggested by the authors that clonal diversity may have been underestimated.

This clone has a single count. What this receptor recognizes is not known. Qualities for individual bases were not recorded, and no much larger clone is one base off. The sample holds other DNA sequences that translate to the same CDR3. The time point tag for this specimen amounts to: about 28 days (+/-7) after the second vaccine dose. Because spike-specific TCR depth and breadth did not differ between the two schedules, AZD1222 recipients who got a second dose at roughly 4 weeks were pooled with those who got a second dose at roughly 12 weeks. Vaccinee samples were obtained from the UK trials COV001 and COV002, which included a single-blind randomized controlled phase 2/3 trial of AZD1222 (ChAdOx1 nCoV-19) in healthy adults. For TCRbeta chain sequencing, PBMC samples were collected from trial participants at day 0 and at day 28 after the second dose. The V end loses 4 bases and the J end loses 1 base, and a stretch of 10 bases separates them. Via the germline V gene (reference sequence), CDR1 is LNHDA and CDR2 SQIVND. Spanning cysteine to phenylalanine, the CDR3 consists of 14 amino acids. CDR3 DNA is the only sequence kept; it has 42 bases, read in frame from the first base.

The CDR3 regions of human TCRbeta chains were analyzed by immunosequencing. Processing in the source paper ran as follows. TCRs in the repertoires were compared against a reference library of SARS-CoV-2-specific TCRs that had been generated with the MIRA antigen-specificity platform. Breadth meant the fraction of unique TCRs that were SARS-CoV-2-associated, whereas depth meant the fraction of total T cells that were SARS-CoV-2-associated. Using the MIRA data, each spike-specific TCR was assigned both to the spike region to which the TCR was reactive and to a CD4 or CD8 class. Log10-transformed breadth and depth values were compared by one-way ANOVA with Sidak's multiple comparisons tests. Sourced from immuneACCESS, this table was stored by TCRdb with only in-frame sequences that have V and J called. A share of the clones is absent; for the studies checked, an unresolved V gene accounts for under half, and the remainder has no known explanation. The V and J calls and clone size were taken over from that table, and D and trimming were inferred from the DNA. The sample contains under 70,000 clones, more than 75% of them found a single time. About 5% of the sample lies in the top ten.

This TCR derives from an adult who received the AZD1222 COVID-19 vaccine. Material: peripheral blood, obtained 28 days after the second AZD1222 dose. The V and J genes are TRBV19 and TRBJ1-1; a confident D gene designation cannot be given. The bases are TGTGCCAGTAGTAAACCCGGGAGGAACACTGAAGCTTTCTTT. This translates into CASSKPGRNTEAFF.